Presented here are 6 T cell receptor beta chains from one specimen sequenced in a study of T cells in Graves' hyperthyroidism and ophthalmopathy. RNA transcripts served as the template for amplifying TCR beta CDR3 regions. The HTBI primer set served for first-round RT-PCR of the TCR CDR3. From the multiplex PCR reads, TCRdb called clonotypes with MiXCR, one entry per CDR3 protein. The sample holds 690,000 or so distinct CDR3 sequences, around a sixth seen once. Sequencing was performed on blood. The receptors derive from a woman aged 45-65 years with Graves' hyperthyroidism that later progressed to Graves' ophthalmopathy.

CDR3 sequence: CASSLARGRGTGELFF. CDR3 in DNA: TGTGCCAGCAGCTTGGCGCGGGGTCGGGGCACCGGGGAGCTGTTTTTT. This chain links TRBV5-5 with TRBJ2-2, with D tentatively TRBD2 (6 bases). This CDR3 region has 16 residues. Trimming removed 0 bases at V and 4 bases at J, with 13 bases between. Germline CDR1 reads SGHKS; CDR2 reads YYEKEE (reference sequence).

This chain uses TRBV12-3 or TRBV12-4 with TRBJ2-5; TRBD2 agrees at 10 bases. The CDR3 contains 17 residues. V shed 5 bases, J shed 2 bases, and the junction held 11 bases outside the gene matches. The CDR3: CASSPALRAGGQETQYF. The CDR3 coding sequence is TGTGCCAGCAGTCCTGCTCTTCGAGCGGGGGGGCAAGAGACCCAGTACTTC.

This clonotype was counted a few times. The chain links TRBV6-1 to TRBJ1-2; the D gene is possibly TRBD1 (6 bases). V was trimmed by 3 bases and J by 7 bases, leaving 12 bases between them. This CDR3 region has 13 residues. Per the germline V gene, CDR1 is MNHNS and CDR2 is SASEGT. The CDR3 is CASSDYREGGYTF. In DNA form, the CDR3 reads TGTGCCAGCAGTGACTACAGGGAGGGTGGCTACACCTTC.

The CDR3 reads CSARSHDAYEQYF. The CDR3 DNA reads TGCAGTGCTAGAAGCCACGATGCGTACGAGCAGTACTTC. This rearrangement joins TRBV20-1 to TRBJ2-7; D is unclear. V was cut by 2 bases and J by 4 bases, with 12 bases left in between. Germline assignment: CDR1 DFQATT and CDR2 SNEGSKA (reference sequence). The CDR3 loop spans 13 amino acids.

This clonotype was observed many times. V gene TRBV20-1 combines with J gene TRBJ2-7; 8 bases align to TRBD1. The CDR3 contains 14 residues. CDR1 is DFQATT, CDR2 SNEGSKA, per germline (reference sequence). Losses at the gene ends were 5 bases for V and 6 bases for J; bases not matched to a gene: 12. CDR3 coding DNA: TGCAGTGCTTCACAACCCAGGACAGGGTTCGAGCAGTACTTC. Translated, it gives CSASQPRTGFEQYF.

The gene calls are TRBV7-8 and TRBJ2-7; D may be TRBD1 or TRBD2 (5 bases each). The ends were cut back, 3 bases at V and 3 bases at J, with 12 bases in the middle. From germline, CDR1 is SGHVS and CDR2 FQNEAQ. This CDR3 is 14 amino acids long. The CDR3 is CASSFGAALYEQYF. Here the CDR3 DNA reads TGTGCCAGCAGCTTCGGGGCCGCCCTCTACGAGCAGTACTTC.